This section outlines one T cell receptor (beta chain) sequence together with its context. This sample is part of a study of blood T cell repertoires in COVID-19. In the original workflow: Amplification from reference gene primers served as the basis for estimated nucleated cell counts. Libraries were prepared by immunoSEQ multiplex PCR; TCRdb keeps only in-frame clonotypes and omits some of them. V, J and clone size derive from that table, while D and trimming were established from the DNA sequence. Of 180,000 or so clones in the sample, 87% are singletons; the top ten hold roughly 1.5%. The CDR3 sequence is 13 residues long. Trimming took 7 bases from V and 5 from J, leaving 14 bases between them. Germline CDR1 reads MNHEY; CDR2 reads SVGAGI.

The sample consisted of peripheral blood. This TCR derives from a woman in her forties or fifties with acute or convalescent COVID-19. This sequence joins TRBV6-5 and TRBJ1-2; unclear D gene. The CDR3 reads CASTQRIGYGYTF. In nucleotides, the CDR3 is TGTGCCAGCACCCAGCGGATTGGGTATGGCTACACCTTC.